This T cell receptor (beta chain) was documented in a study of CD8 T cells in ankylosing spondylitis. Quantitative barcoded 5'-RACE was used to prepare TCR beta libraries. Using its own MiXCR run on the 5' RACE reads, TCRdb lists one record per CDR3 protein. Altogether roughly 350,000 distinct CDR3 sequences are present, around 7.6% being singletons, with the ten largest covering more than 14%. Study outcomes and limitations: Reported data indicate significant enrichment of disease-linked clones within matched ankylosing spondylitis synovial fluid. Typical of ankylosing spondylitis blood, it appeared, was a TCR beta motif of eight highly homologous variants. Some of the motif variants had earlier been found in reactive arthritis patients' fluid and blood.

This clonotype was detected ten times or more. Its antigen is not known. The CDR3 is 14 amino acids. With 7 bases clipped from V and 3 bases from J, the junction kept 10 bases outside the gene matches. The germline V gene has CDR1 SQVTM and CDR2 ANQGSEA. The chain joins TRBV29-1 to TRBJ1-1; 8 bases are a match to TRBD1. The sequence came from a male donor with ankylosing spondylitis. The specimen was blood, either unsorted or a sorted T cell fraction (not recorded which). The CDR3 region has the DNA TGCAGCGCAGGACAGGGAGGTGCGCACACTGAAGCTTTCTTT. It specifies CSAGQGGAHTEAFF.